This passage covers 8 T cell receptor beta chains from one sample sequenced in a study of molecular identifiers for immune sequencing clone quantification. One entry per CDR3 protein results from TCRdb running MiXCR on the PCR reads. Among a few hundred thousand distinct CDR3 sequences listed, around 23% were seen once. Source material: naive CD8+ T cells from blood, with Jurkat cell RNA spiked in. The subset denotes: FACS-sorted CD8+CD4-CCR7+CD45RA+ naive T cells. These receptors all stem from a human donor in good health. Some libraries in this study had Jurkat cell RNA spiked in.

This clonotype has at least ten counts. The chain combines TRBV6-5 with TRBJ2-3; 16 nucleotides agree with TRBD2. Looked up from germline, CDR1 is MNHEY and CDR2 is SVGAGI. This CDR3 is built from 20 residues. J lost 0 bases, V lost 6 bases, and 12 bases had no gene match. CDR3: CASRILPGLAGGGSTDTQYF. The CDR3, as DNA: TGTGCCAGCAGAATCCTTCCGGGACTAGCGGGAGGGGGAAGCACAGATACGCAGTATTTT.

The chain uses TRBV20-1 and TRBJ2-7; D is unclear. This CDR3 spans 13 amino acids. V was cut by 1 base and J by 2 bases, with 9 bases left in between. Per the germline V gene, CDR1 is DFQATT and CDR2 is SNEGSKA (reference sequence). CDR3 in amino acids: CSARGQNTYEQYF. The CDR3 DNA is TGCAGTGCTAGAGGGCAGAACACCTACGAGCAGTACTTC.

In the case of this clonotype: An end of the junction does not agree with germline; a read error may underlie this. The rearrangement links TRBV7-7 to TRBJ2-7; D possibly corresponds to TRBD2 (5 bases). The germline CDR1 and CDR2 sequences are SSHAT and FNYEAQ (reference sequence). CDR3 size: 13 residues. The CDR3 nucleotides are TGTGCTAGCAGCCCGAACGGGATCGACGAGCAGTACTTC. This sequence encodes CASSPNGIDEQYF.

This clonotype was seen more than once but under ten times. J is TRBJ2-7 and V is TRBV6-6; D may be TRBD1 (5 bases). Trimming removed 0 bases at V and 4 bases at J, with 10 bases between. Germline V CDR1 and CDR2: MNHNY, SVGAGI (reference sequence). The CDR3 is 14 amino acids. CDR3 loop: CASSYSGQGYEQYF. The CDR3 DNA follows: TGTGCCAGCAGTTACTCAGGCCAGGGATACGAGCAGTACTTC.

This clonotype was counted between two and nine times. This rearrangement joins TRBV18 to TRBJ2-3; D unresolved. CDR1 and CDR2 from the germline V gene are KGHSH and LQKENI. Trimming removed 2 bases from V and 5 bases from J, with 17 bases in between. The CDR3 loop spans 16 amino acids. DNA for the CDR3: TGTGCCAGCTCACCAGGCAGTCTTAGGGTTGAAGATACGCAGTATTTT. This gives the protein CASSPGSLRVEDTQYF.

This chain uses TRBV4-1 with TRBJ2-7; D is perhaps TRBD2 (6 bases). V was shortened by 8 bases and J by 2 bases, with 22 bases between the two germline ends. The CDR3 has 16 residues. Germline V gene sequence: CDR1 MGHRA, CDR2 YSYEKL. Written as DNA, the CDR3 is TGCGCCAGCGCCCAAGAGGGAGGTTTACCAACCTACGAGCAGTACTTC. It specifies CASAQEGGLPTYEQYF.

Of note for this clonotype: A much larger clone lies one base from this, so it may be a read error. The chain has TRBV7-8 and TRBJ1-1; D unclear. Germline values: CDR1 SGHVS, CDR2 FQNEAQ. The CDR3 contains 17 residues. The CDR3 coding sequence is TGTGCCAGCAGCGAGACGGCCAGGCCCCAATGGAACACTGAAGCTCTCTTT. Translated: CASSETARPQWNTEALF.

The gene calls are TRBV19 and TRBJ2-2; the match to TRBD1 covers 10 bases. V trimming: 5 bases; J trimming: 9 bases; junction bases outside the gene matches: 9. The CDR3 consists of 15 residues. Germline V gene lookup returns CDR1 LNHDA and CDR2 SQIVND (reference sequence). The CDR3 here is CASSPVTGGFWELFF. The CDR3 region has the DNA TGTGCCAGTAGTCCCGTGACAGGGGGCTTCTGGGAGCTGTTTTTT.